This T cell receptor (beta chain) was profiled in a study of blood T cell repertoires in COVID-19. Overall study: From the United States, Italy and Spain came samples of acute and convalescent COVID-19. PBMCs, B-cell-depleted T cells, or T cells were the source of the cDNA or gDNA that made up the material.

V lost 1 base and J 3 bases, leaving 17 bases between the germline ends. The germline V gene has CDR1 SGHNT and CDR2 YENEEA. The CDR3 contains 17 residues. Here immunoSEQ multiplex PCR was the method, and the copy in TCRdb shows in-frame clones only, minus some. This repertoire shows fewer than 130,000 clones, 70% to 90% found once; its top ten account for approximately 3.3%. The chain has TRBV11-3 and TRBJ2-3, with D perhaps matching TRBD2 (6 bases). This TCR came from a woman aged 45-59 years with acute or convalescent COVID-19. Input material: peripheral blood. The DNA for the CDR3 is TGTGCCAGCAGCTTAGGCCACGAGGTAGCGGAGACAGATACGCAGTATTTT. It yields the protein CASSLGHEVAETDTQYF.